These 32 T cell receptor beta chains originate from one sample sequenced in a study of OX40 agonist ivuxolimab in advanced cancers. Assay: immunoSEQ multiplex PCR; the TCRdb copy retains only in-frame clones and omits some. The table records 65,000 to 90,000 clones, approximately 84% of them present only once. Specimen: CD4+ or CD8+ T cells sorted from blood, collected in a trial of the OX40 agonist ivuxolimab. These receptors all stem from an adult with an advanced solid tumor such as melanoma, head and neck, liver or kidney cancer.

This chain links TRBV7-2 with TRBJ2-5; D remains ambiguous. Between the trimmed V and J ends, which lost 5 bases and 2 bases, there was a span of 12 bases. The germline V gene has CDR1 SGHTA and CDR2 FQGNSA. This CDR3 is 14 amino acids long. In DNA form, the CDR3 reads TGTGCCAGCAGCGGTGGCGGTCCACAAGAGACCCAGTACTTC. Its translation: CASSGGGPQETQYF.

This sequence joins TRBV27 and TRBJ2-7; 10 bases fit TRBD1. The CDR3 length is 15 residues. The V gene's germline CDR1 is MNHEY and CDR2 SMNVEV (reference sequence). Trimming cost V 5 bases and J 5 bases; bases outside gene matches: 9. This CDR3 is CASSLRTGGVDEQYF. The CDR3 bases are TGTGCCAGCAGTCTCCGGACAGGGGGTGTCGACGAGCAGTACTTC.

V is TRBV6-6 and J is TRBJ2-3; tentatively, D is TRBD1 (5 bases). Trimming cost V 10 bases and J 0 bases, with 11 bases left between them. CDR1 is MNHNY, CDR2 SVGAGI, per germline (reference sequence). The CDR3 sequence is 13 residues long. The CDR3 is CATSTASTDTQYF. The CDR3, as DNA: TGTGCCACCTCGACAGCGAGCACAGATACGCAGTATTTT.

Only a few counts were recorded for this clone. The CDR3 coding sequence is TGTGCCAGCAGCCTACAGGGGGCTAAACACGAGCAGTACTTC. Translating it yields CASSLQGAKHEQYF. The J gene is TRBJ2-7, the V gene TRBV9; 9 bases match TRBD1. Trimming cost V 4 bases and J 5 bases; bases outside gene matches: 7. Looked up from germline, CDR1 is SGDLS and CDR2 is YYNGEE. The CDR3 contains 14 residues.

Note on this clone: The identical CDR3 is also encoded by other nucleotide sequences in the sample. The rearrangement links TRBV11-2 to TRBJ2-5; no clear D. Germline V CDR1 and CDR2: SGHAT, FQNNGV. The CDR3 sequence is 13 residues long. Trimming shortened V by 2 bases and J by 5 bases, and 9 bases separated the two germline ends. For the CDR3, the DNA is TGTGCCAGCAGCTTAAGCCTGCGGGAGACCCAGTACTTC. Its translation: CASSLSLRETQYF.

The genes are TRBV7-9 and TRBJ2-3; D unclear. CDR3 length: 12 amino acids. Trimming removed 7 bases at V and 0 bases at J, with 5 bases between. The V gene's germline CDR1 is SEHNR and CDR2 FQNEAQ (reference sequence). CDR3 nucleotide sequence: TGTGCCAGCACCAATAGCACAGATACGCAGTATTTT. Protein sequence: CASTNSTDTQYF. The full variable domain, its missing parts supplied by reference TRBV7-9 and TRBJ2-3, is DTGVSQNPRHKITKRGQNVTFRCDPISEHNRLYWYRQTLGQGPEFLTYFQNEAQLEKSRLLSDRFSAERPKGSFSTLEIQRTEQGDSAMYLCASTNSTDTQYFGPGTRLTVL.

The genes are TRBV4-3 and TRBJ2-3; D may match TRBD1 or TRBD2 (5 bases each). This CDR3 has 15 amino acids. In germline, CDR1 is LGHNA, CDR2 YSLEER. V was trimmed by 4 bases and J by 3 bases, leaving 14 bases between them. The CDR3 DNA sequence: TGCGCCAGCAGCCGGGTGGGGGAAAGAACAGATACGCAGTATTTT. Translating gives CASSRVGERTDTQYF.

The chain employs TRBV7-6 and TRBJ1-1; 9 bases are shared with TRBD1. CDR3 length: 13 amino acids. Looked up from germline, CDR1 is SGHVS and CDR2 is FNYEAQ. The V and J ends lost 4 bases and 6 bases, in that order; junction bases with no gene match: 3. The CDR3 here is CASSSQGAAEAFF. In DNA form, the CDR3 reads TGTGCCAGCAGCTCACAGGGGGCGGCTGAAGCTTTCTTT.

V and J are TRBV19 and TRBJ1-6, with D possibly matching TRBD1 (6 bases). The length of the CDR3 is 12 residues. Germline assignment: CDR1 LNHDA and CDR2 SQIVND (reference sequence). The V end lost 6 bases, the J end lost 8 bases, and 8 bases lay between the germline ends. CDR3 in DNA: TGTGCCAGTAGCCAGGGGTATTCACCCCTCCACTTT. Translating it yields CASSQGYSPLHF.

The CDR3 coding sequence is TGTGCCAGCAGCCAAGATGGGCCGAGGGGAGCTTTCTTT. Its translation: CASSQDGPRGAFF. The chain links TRBV14 to TRBJ1-1, with D perhaps matching TRBD1 (5 bases). CDR1 and CDR2 (germline): SGHDN, FVKESK. The V gene lost 0 bases and the J gene lost 10 bases, with 12 bases spanning the gap. This CDR3 is 13 amino acids long.

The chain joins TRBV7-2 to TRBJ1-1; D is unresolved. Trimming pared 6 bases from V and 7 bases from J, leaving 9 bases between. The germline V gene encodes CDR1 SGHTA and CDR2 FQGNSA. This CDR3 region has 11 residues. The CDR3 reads CASRLAFEAFF. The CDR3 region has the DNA TGTGCCAGCAGACTGGCATTTGAAGCTTTCTTT. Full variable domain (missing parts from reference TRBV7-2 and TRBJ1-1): GAGVSQSPSNKVTEKGKDVELRCDPISGHTALYWYRQSLGQGLEFLIYFQGNSAPDKSGLPSDRFSAERTGGSVSTLTIQRTQQEDSAVYLCASRLAFEAFFGQGTRLTVV.

The CDR3 reads CASSPGIGSGDTQYF. The CDR3 coding sequence is TGCGCCAGCAGCCCTGGCATAGGTTCAGGAGATACGCAGTATTTT. The rearrangement uses TRBV5-1 and TRBJ2-3; D unclear. The CDR3 covers 15 residues. V dropped 4 bases and J dropped 5 bases, with 17 bases sitting between them. Germline-derived CDR1 and CDR2 are SGHRS and YFSETQ.

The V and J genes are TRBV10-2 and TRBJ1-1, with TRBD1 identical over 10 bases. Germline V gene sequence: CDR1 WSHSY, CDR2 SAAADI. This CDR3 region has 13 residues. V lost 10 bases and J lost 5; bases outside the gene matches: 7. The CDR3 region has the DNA TGCGCCACGGGACAGGGGTCGGAGACTGAAGCTTTCTTT. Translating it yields CATGQGSETEAFF.

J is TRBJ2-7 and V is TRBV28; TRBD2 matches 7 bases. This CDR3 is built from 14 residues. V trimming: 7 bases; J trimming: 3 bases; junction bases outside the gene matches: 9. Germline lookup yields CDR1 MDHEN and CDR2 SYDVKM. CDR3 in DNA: TGTGCCAGCAACTTTGGGGGGGGTTTCTACGAGCAGTACTTC. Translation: CASNFGGGFYEQYF. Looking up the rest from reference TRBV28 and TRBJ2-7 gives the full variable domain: DVKVTQSSRYLVKRTGEKVFLECVQDMDHENMFWYRQDPGLGLRLIYFSYDVKMKEKGDIPEGYSVSREKKERFSLILESASTNQTSMYLCASNFGGGFYEQYFGPGTRLTVT.

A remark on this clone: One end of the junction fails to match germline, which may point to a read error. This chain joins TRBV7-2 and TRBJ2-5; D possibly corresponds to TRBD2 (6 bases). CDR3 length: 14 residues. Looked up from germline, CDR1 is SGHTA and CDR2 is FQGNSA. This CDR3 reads CAGSQPGVWETQYF. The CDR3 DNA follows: TGTGCCGGCAGCCAGCCGGGAGTATGGGAGACCCAGTACTTC.

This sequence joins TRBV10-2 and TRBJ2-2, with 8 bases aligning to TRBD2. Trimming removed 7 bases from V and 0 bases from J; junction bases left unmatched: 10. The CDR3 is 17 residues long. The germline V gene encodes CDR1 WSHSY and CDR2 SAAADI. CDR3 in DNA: TGCGCCAGCATTGCGGGGAGCGGGGGAACGAACACCGGGGAGCTGTTTTTT. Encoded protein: CASIAGSGGTNTGELFF.

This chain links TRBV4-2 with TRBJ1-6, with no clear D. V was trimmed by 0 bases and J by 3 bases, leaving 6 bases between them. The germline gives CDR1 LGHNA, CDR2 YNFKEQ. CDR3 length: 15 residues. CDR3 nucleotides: TGTGCCAGCAGCCAAGACTCAGGCTATAATTCACCCCTCCACTTT. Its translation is CASSQDSGYNSPLHF.

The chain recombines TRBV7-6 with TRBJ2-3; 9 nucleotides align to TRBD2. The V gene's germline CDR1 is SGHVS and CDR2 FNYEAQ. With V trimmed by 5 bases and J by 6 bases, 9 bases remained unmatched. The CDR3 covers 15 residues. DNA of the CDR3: TGTGCCAGCAGCCCGGCGGGGGGGGGCCCCGATACGCAGTATTTT. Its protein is CASSPAGGGPDTQYF.

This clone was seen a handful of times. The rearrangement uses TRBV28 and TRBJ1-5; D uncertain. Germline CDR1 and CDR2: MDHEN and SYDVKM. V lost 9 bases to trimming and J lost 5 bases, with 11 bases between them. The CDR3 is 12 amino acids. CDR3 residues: CARENSDQPQHF. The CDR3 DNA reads TGTGCCAGAGAAAACAGCGATCAGCCCCAGCATTTT.

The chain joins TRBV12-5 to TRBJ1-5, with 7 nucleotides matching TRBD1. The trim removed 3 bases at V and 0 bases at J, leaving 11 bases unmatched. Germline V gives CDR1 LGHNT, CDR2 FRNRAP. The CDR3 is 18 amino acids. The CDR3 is CASGFFTGTDYSNQPQHF. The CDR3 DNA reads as TGTGCTAGTGGTTTCTTTACCGGGACAGATTATAGCAATCAGCCCCAGCATTTT.

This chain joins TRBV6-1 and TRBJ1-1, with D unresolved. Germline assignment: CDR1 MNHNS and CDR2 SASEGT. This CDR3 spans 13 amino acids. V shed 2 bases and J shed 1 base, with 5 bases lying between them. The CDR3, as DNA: TGTGCCAGCAGTGAATGGGAGAACACTGAAGCTTTCTTT. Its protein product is CASSEWENTEAFF.

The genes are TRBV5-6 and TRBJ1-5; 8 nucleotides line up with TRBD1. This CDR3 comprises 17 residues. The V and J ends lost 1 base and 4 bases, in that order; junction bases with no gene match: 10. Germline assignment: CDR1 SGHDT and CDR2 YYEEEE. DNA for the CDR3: TGTGCCAGCAGCTTGAGGACAGGGCAGTTAGTGAATCAGCCCCAGCATTTT. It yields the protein CASSLRTGQLVNQPQHF.

CDR3 in amino acids: CASSKAKGGFIKETQYF. CDR3 DNA: TGTGCCAGCAGCAAAGCTAAGGGGGGATTCATAAAGGAGACCCAGTACTTC. V usage is TRBV21-1 and J usage is TRBJ2-5. TRBV21-1 is given as a pseudogene. This CDR3 is 17 amino acids long.

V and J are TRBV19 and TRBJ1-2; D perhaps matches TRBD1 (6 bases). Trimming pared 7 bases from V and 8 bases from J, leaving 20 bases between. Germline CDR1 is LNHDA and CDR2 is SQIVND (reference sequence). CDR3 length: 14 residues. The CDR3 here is CASIQTGRGEGYTF. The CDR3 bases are TGTGCCAGTATCCAAACAGGGAGGGGAGAAGGCTACACCTTC.

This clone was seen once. The CDR3 here is CASSLSVGGGTDTQYF. The CDR3 DNA is TGCGCCAGCAGCTTGTCTGTCGGGGGTGGCACAGATACGCAGTATTTT. V and J are TRBV5-1 and TRBJ2-3, with a possible D match to TRBD2 (6 bases). Germline V CDR1 and CDR2: SGHRS, YFSETQ. The length of the CDR3 is 16 residues. V lost 1 base and J 1 base, leaving 13 bases between the germline ends.

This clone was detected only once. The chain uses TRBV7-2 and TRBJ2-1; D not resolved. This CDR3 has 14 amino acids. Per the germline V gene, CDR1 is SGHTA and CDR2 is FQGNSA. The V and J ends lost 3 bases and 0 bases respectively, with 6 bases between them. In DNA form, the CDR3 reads TGTGCCAGCAGCTTGGTCCTCTCCTACAATGAGCAGTTCTTC. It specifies CASSLVLSYNEQFF.

The CDR3: CASSIQVGAQPQHF. As DNA, the CDR3 is TGTGCCAGCAGTATACAGGTGGGTGCTCAGCCCCAGCATTTT. The gene calls are TRBV28 and TRBJ1-5, with D perhaps matching TRBD1 (5 bases). The CDR3 runs to 14 residues. V was pared by 5 bases and J by 6 bases, with 14 bases between. Per germline, CDR1 MDHEN and CDR2 SYDVKM. Supplemented by reference TRBV28 and TRBJ1-5, the full variable domain reads DVKVTQSSRYLVKRTGEKVFLECVQDMDHENMFWYRQDPGLGLRLIYFSYDVKMKEKGDIPEGYSVSREKKERFSLILESASTNQTSMYLCASSIQVGAQPQHFGDGTRLSIL.

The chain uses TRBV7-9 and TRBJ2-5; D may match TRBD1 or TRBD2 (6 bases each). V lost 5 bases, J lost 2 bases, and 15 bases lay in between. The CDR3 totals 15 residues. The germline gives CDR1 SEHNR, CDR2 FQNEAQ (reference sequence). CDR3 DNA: TGTGCCAGCAGCCTAGGAGGGGGGTCGCAAGAGACCCAGTACTTC. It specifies CASSLGGGSQETQYF.

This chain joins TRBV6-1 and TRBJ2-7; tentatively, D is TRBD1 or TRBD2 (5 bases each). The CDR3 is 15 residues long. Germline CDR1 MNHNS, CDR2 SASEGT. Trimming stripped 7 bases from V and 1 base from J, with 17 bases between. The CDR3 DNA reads TGTGCCAGCACTAGAACCGGGACCACATCCTACGAGCAGTACTTC. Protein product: CASTRTGTTSYEQYF.

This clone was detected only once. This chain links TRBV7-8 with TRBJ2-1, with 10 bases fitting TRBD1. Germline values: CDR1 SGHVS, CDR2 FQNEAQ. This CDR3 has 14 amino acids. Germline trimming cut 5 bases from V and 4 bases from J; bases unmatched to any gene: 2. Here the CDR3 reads CASSKDRGYNEQFF. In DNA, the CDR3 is TGTGCCAGCAGCAAGGACAGGGGGTACAATGAGCAGTTCTTC. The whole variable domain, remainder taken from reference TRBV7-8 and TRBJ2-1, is GAGVSQSPRYKVAKRGQDVALRCDPISGHVSLFWYQQALGQGPEFLTYFQNEAQLDKSGLPSDRFFAERPEGSVSTLKIQRTQQEDSAVYLCASSKDRGYNEQFFGPGTRLTVL.

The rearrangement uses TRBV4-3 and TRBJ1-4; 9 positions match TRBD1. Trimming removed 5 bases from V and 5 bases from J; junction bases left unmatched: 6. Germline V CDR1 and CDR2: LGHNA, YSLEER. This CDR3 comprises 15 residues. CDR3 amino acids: CASSGRDRANEKLFF. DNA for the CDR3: TGCGCCAGCAGCGGCCGGGACAGGGCAAATGAAAAACTGTTTTTT.

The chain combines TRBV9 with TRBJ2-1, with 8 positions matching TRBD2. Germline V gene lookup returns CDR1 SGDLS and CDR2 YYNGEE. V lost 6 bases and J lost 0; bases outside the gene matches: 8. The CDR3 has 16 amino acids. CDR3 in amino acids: CASTLGSGSSYNEQFF. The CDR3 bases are TGTGCCAGCACCTTGGGAAGCGGGAGCTCCTACAATGAGCAGTTCTTC.